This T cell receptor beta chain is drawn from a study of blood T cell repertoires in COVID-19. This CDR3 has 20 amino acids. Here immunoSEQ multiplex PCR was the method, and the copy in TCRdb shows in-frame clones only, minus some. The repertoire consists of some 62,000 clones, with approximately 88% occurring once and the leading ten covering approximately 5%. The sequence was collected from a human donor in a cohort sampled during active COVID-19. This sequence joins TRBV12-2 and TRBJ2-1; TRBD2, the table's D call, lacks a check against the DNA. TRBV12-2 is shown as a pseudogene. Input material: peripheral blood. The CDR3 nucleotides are TGTGCAAGTCGCTCCCCGGGGGGACTAGCGAGGCTCAGCTCCTACAATGAGCAGTTCTTC. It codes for CASRSPGGLARLSSYNEQFF.